The 16 T cell receptor beta chains below all came from one sample that was sequenced in a study of CD8 T cells in ankylosing spondylitis. TCRdb reprocessed the 5' RACE reads via MiXCR and lists one record per CDR3 protein. The sample contains hundreds of thousands of distinct CDR3 sequences, under 12% of which appear only once. Sequenced sample: blood, either unsorted or a sorted T cell fraction (not recorded which). Every receptor here comes from a male donor with ankylosing spondylitis or in good health (not recorded which).

Many counts were recorded for this clonotype. The rearrangement uses TRBV3-1 and TRBJ2-3; 13 bases match TRBD2. From germline, CDR1 is LGHDT and CDR2 YNNKEL (reference sequence). The CDR3 has 18 amino acids. With 3 bases clipped from V and 0 bases from J, the junction kept 6 bases outside the gene matches. In DNA, the CDR3 is TGTGCCAGCAGCCACCCGACTAGCGGGGGGCCCAGCACAGATACGCAGTATTTT. Its translation is CASSHPTSGGPSTDTQYF.

This clonotype came up many times. The chain links TRBV20-1 to TRBJ2-6, with D perhaps TRBD1 (6 bases). Per germline, CDR1 DFQATT and CDR2 SNEGSKA (reference sequence). The CDR3 length is 14 residues. Trimming removed 5 bases at V and 2 bases at J, with 10 bases between. This CDR3 is CSAQGGAGANVLTF. In DNA, the CDR3 is TGCAGTGCTCAAGGGGGAGCTGGGGCCAACGTCCTGACTTTC.

This clonotype was seen a few times. V and J are TRBV27 and TRBJ2-5; 7 positions agree with TRBD2. Trimming removed 3 bases from V and 2 bases from J; junction bases left unmatched: 6. Germline V gives CDR1 MNHEY, CDR2 SMNVEV (reference sequence). The CDR3 sequence is 15 residues long. This chain's CDR3 is CASSLASGRQETQYF. The CDR3 coding sequence is TGTGCCAGCAGTTTGGCTAGCGGACGACAAGAGACCCAGTACTTC.

This clonotype was observed many times. The chain recombines TRBV20-1 with TRBJ1-1; unclear D gene. This CDR3 is built from 13 residues. Germline V CDR1 and CDR2: DFQATT, SNEGSKA (reference sequence). V was trimmed by 6 bases and J by 2 bases, leaving 13 bases between them. As DNA, the CDR3 is TGCAGTGCCTCAGCCGGGAGCAACACTGAAGCTTTCTTT. Amino acid sequence: CSASAGSNTEAFF.

The chain has TRBV5-1 and TRBJ2-7, with D perhaps matching TRBD1 (6 bases). This CDR3 contains 12 residues. Germline V gene data show CDR1 as SGHRS and CDR2 as YFSETQ. The V end lost 4 bases, the J end lost 6 bases, and 11 bases lay between the germline ends. In nucleotides, the CDR3 is TGCGCCAGCAGCCCAACAGGGCGCGAGCAGTACTTC. As protein: CASSPTGREQYF.

This clonotype was seen a handful of times. The V and J genes are TRBV20-1 and TRBJ2-2; D tentatively fits TRBD1 or TRBD2 (6 bases each). Deletions cut 3 bases from V and 9 bases from J, with 11 bases between. Looked up from germline, CDR1 is DFQATT and CDR2 is SNEGSKA (reference sequence). The CDR3 extends over 12 amino acids. CDR3 protein: CSASPGGRELFF. The CDR3 DNA follows: TGCAGTGCTAGTCCCGGGGGCCGGGAGCTGTTTTTT.

About this clonotype: This may be a read error, as it is one base from a much larger clone. The chain uses TRBV6-1 and TRBJ2-3; 7 bases are shared with TRBD2. The CDR3 runs to 14 residues. The V segment lost 7 bases and the J segment 2 bases; nucleotides outside the gene matches: 6. Per the germline V gene, CDR1 is MNHNS and CDR2 is SASEGT. The DNA of the CDR3 is TGTGCCAGCAATCAAGCGGGGCACACAGATACGCAGTATTTT. Translation gives CASNQAGHTDTQYF.

Of note for this clonotype: This may arise from a read error, as a much more abundant clone is one base away. The chain is built from TRBV20-1 and TRBJ1-4; D is undetermined. Germline-derived CDR1 and CDR2 are DFQATT and SNEGSKA (reference sequence). The ends were cut back, 5 bases at V and 3 bases at J, with 13 bases in the middle. The CDR3 has 14 residues. CDR3 in amino acids: CSAPPPGANEKLFF. CDR3 DNA: TGCAGTGCTCCCCCCCCGGGTGCTAATGAAAAACTGTTTTTT.

This clonotype was found a few times. This sequence joins TRBV6-1 and TRBJ1-5; D call uncertain. Germline CDR1 and CDR2: MNHNS and SASEGT. V gave up 2 bases and J gave up 9 bases, with 8 bases separating them. The CDR3 extends over 12 amino acids. The DNA of the CDR3 is TGTGCCAGCAGTGAAACTCCAGGGCCCCAGCATTTT. Translation: CASSETPGPQHF.

There are many counts of this clonotype. The chain has TRBV5-1 and TRBJ1-2; no clear D gene. CDR3 length: 13 amino acids. V was shortened by 7 bases and J by 4 bases, with 14 bases between the two germline ends. Germline loops: CDR1 SGHRS, CDR2 YFSETQ. CDR3 DNA: TGCGCCAGCGGTCCTGATCAGTCCTATGGCTACACCTTC. As protein: CASGPDQSYGYTF.

V is TRBV27 and J is TRBJ1-1; D remains unclear. In germline, CDR1 is MNHEY, CDR2 SMNVEV (reference sequence). CDR3 length: 14 amino acids. V was pared by 5 bases and J by 7 bases, with 17 bases between. The CDR3 DNA follows: TGTGCCAGCAGTGCGCAAAGCAGAGGGCTTGAAGCTTTCTTT. Protein: CASSAQSRGLEAFF.

CDR3 protein: CASSVEGRRMNTEAFF. CDR3 DNA sequence: TGTGCCAGCAGTGTTGAGGGACGGAGGATGAACACTGAAGCTTTCTTT. The chain recombines TRBV2 with TRBJ1-1; weak D call: TRBD1 (5 bases). Per germline, CDR1 SNHLY and CDR2 FYNNEI. V was cut by 4 bases and J by 0 bases, with 15 bases left in between. This CDR3 has 16 amino acids.

A word on this clonotype: Given a much more abundant clone one base away, this may be a read error. The chain couples TRBV12-3 or TRBV12-4 to TRBJ1-2; TRBD1 might be the D (5 bases). The CDR3 covers 13 residues. Here the CDR3 reads CATRDGTNYGYPF. CDR3 nucleotide sequence: TGTGCCACCAGGGACGGGACCAACTATGGCTACCCCTTC.

The chain employs TRBV20-1 and TRBJ2-7; D possibly matches TRBD1 or TRBD2 (5 bases each). The CDR3 runs to 16 residues. Germline V gene sequence: CDR1 DFQATT, CDR2 SNEGSKA (reference sequence). The V end was cut by 6 bases, the J end by 7 bases, with 28 bases between. CDR3 in DNA: TGCAGTGCCCCAGCTGCGGTTTTGATGCCTTGGGGGGAGCAGTACTTC. It encodes CSAPAAVLMPWGEQYF.

This clonotype was recorded many times. The chain employs TRBV24-1 and TRBJ1-5; D call uncertain. This CDR3 comprises 13 residues. Deletions cut 5 bases from V and 3 bases from J, with 7 bases between. Germline CDR1 KGHDR, CDR2 SFDVKD. This CDR3 reads CATSGGNNQPQHF. The CDR3 DNA follows: TGTGCCACCAGTGGAGGGAACAATCAGCCCCAGCATTTT.

Comment on this clonotype: This clone may be a read error of a much larger clone one base away. The rearrangement joins TRBV7-7 to TRBJ2-7; TRBD2 matches at 9 bases. This CDR3 contains 15 residues. CDR1 and CDR2 (germline): SSHAT, FNYEAQ (reference sequence). CDR3 sequence reads: CASGPDLAGIGEQYF. The CDR3 DNA sequence: TGTGCTAGCGGCCCGGATCTAGCGGGGATCGGCGAGCAGTACTTC.